A single sample is the source of the 20 T cell receptor beta chains below, sequenced in a study of response to subunit inactivated influenza vaccine. TCRdb fed the RT-PCR reads into MiXCR, producing one record per CDR3 protein. The sample gives a few hundred thousand distinct CDR3 sequences, roughly a fifth of which show up once; around 9.6% is in the top ten. The specimen comprised PBMCs from blood, sampled approximately 20 months after vaccination. All receptors derive from a man in his fifties or sixties who received an inactivated influenza vaccine.

The CDR3 sequence: CASSPRDRDNSPLHF. CDR3 coding DNA: TGTGCCAGCAGCCCCCGGGACAGGGATAATTCACCCCTCCACTTT. The chain links TRBV4-2 to TRBJ1-6; TRBD1 agrees at 9 bases. The V gene's germline CDR1 is LGHNA and CDR2 YNFKEQ. Trimming at V came to 4 bases and at J to 5 bases, leaving 3 bases not matched to a gene. CDR3 length equals 15 residues.

This clonotype has a handful of counts. This sequence joins TRBV4-3 and TRBJ1-5; possibly TRBD1 for D (5 bases). Germline loops: CDR1 LGHNA, CDR2 YSLEER. This CDR3 has 15 residues. V was pared by 0 bases and J by 2 bases, with 8 bases between. The CDR3 protein is CASSQEWGGNQPQHF. The CDR3 DNA sequence: TGCGCCAGCAGCCAAGAATGGGGGGGCAATCAGCCCCAGCATTTT.

For the CDR3, the DNA is TGCAGCGTTGTCCGCACTCTCGGACTACAGTACTTC. Protein product: CSVVRTLGLQYF. The chain couples TRBV29-1 to TRBJ2-5; the D gene is possibly TRBD2 (6 bases). Per the germline V gene, CDR1 is SQVTM and CDR2 is ANQGSEA. The V end was cut by 4 bases, the J end by 11 bases, with 17 bases between. This CDR3 contains 12 residues.

This rearrangement joins TRBV6-1 to TRBJ2-7; D could derive from TRBD1 or TRBD2 (5 bases each). V dropped 3 bases and J dropped 0 bases, with 12 bases sitting between them. Germline CDR1 reads MNHNS; CDR2 reads SASEGT. The CDR3 has 15 amino acids. The CDR3 sequence: CASSDPGTVSYEQYF. The CDR3 DNA sequence: TGTGCCAGCAGTGATCCCGGGACGGTCTCCTACGAGCAGTACTTC.

This clonotype was detected a few times. This chain connects TRBV5-1 to TRBJ2-7; no clear D. With 0 bases removed from V and 3 bases from J, the gap between germline ends came to 16 bases. Germline V gene data show CDR1 as SGHRS and CDR2 as YFSETQ. The CDR3 extends over 16 amino acids. The CDR3 DNA reads as TGCGCCAGCAGCTTGGACCTTACCGGACGGTACTACGAGCAGTACTTC. This translates into CASSLDLTGRYYEQYF.

The chain uses TRBV5-4 and TRBJ1-2; no clear D. Trimming pared 0 bases from V and 8 bases from J, leaving 8 bases between. This CDR3 comprises 12 residues. The germline V gene encodes CDR1 SGHNT and CDR2 YYREEE (reference sequence). CDR3 DNA sequence: TGTGCCAGCAGCTTGGTTTCTGGAGGCTACACCTTC. Encoded protein: CASSLVSGGYTF.

This clonotype was observed a few times. The chain couples TRBV4-3 to TRBJ1-5, with D possibly matching TRBD1 (6 bases). Germline assignment: CDR1 LGHNA and CDR2 YSLEER. The CDR3 extends over 15 amino acids. The V end lost 3 bases, the J end lost 6 bases, and 15 bases lay between the germline ends. The CDR3 DNA is TGCGCCAGCAGCCAGGCCTATCTAGGGGGTCAGCCCCAGCATTTT. Its translation is CASSQAYLGGQPQHF.

This clonotype was counted at least ten times. The V and J genes are TRBV28 and TRBJ2-3; D gene ambiguous. CDR3 length: 13 residues. Germline values: CDR1 MDHEN, CDR2 SYDVKM. Trimming took off 3 bases at V and 3 bases at J, with 7 bases between the two ends. The CDR3 DNA follows: TGTGCCAGCAGTTTTCCCCGGACAGATACGCAGTATTTT. Its protein is CASSFPRTDTQYF.

There are a few counts of this clonotype. The chain couples TRBV5-1 to TRBJ1-2; 8 bases agree with TRBD1. CDR1 and CDR2 (germline): SGHRS, YFSETQ. Losses at the gene ends were 5 bases for V and 1 base for J; bases not matched to a gene: 4. This CDR3 comprises 14 residues. The CDR3 sequence: CASSRQGINYGYTF. Here the CDR3 DNA reads TGCGCCAGCAGTCGACAGGGGATTAACTATGGCTACACCTTC.

The chain has TRBV5-1 and TRBJ1-2, with D possibly being TRBD1 (5 bases). The CDR3 sequence is 12 residues long. Germline-derived CDR1 and CDR2 are SGHRS and YFSETQ. Deletions cut 2 bases from V and 10 bases from J, with 12 bases between. The CDR3 reads CASSLGTRDYTF. CDR3 coding DNA: TGCGCCAGCAGCTTAGGGACCAGGGACTACACCTTC.

This clonotype was observed at least ten times. This sequence joins TRBV29-1 and TRBJ2-7; 9 bases align to TRBD2. The CDR3 sequence is 12 residues long. Germline V gene lookup returns CDR1 SQVTM and CDR2 ANQGSEA. Trimming cost V 4 bases and J 2 bases; bases outside gene matches: 0. The CDR3 coding sequence is TGCAGCGTTGCTAGCGGGACCTACGAGCAGTACTTC. This translates into CSVASGTYEQYF.

The chain recombines TRBV18 with TRBJ1-6, with TRBD1 matching 9 bases. The junction had 0 bases not matched to a gene; V was cut back by 4 bases and J by 8 bases. CDR1 KGHSH and CDR2 LQKENI come from the germline V gene. This CDR3 has 13 amino acids. DNA for the CDR3: TGTGCCAGCTCACGGACAGGGGATTCACCCCTCCACTTT. Amino acid sequence: CASSRTGDSPLHF.

This CDR3 reads CASSQLRLASDTQYF. The CDR3 DNA is TGTGCCAGCAGCCAACTAAGACTAGCATCAGATACGCAGTATTTT. This chain links TRBV14 with TRBJ2-3, with 7 bases matching TRBD2. Looked up from germline, CDR1 is SGHDN and CDR2 is FVKESK. The V and J ends lost 2 bases and 4 bases, in that order; junction bases with no gene match: 6. The CDR3 is 15 residues long.

The V and J genes are TRBV14 and TRBJ1-1; D is unresolved. This CDR3 has 13 amino acids. CDR1 is SGHDN and CDR2 is FVKESK in the germline V gene. Trimming cost V 4 bases and J 7 bases, with 13 bases left between them. The CDR3 bases are TGTGCCAGCAGCCGGACGAGGGTCGGTGAAGCTTTCTTT. It is translated as CASSRTRVGEAFF.

This clonotype was seen a few times. The rearrangement joins TRBV6-1 to TRBJ1-1; D call uncertain. This CDR3 comprises 12 residues. CDR1 MNHNS and CDR2 SASEGT come from the germline V gene. V lost 8 bases and J 8 bases, leaving 15 bases between the germline ends. CDR3 loop: CASDPRPGEAFF. The CDR3 nucleotides read TGTGCCAGCGATCCCAGGCCCGGAGAAGCTTTCTTT.

This clonotype was seen more than once but under ten times. V is TRBV3-1 and J is TRBJ2-7; no firm D call. The CDR3 is 12 amino acids. Trimming took off 4 bases at V and 6 bases at J, with 10 bases between the two ends. Germline V lookup: CDR1 LGHDT, CDR2 YNNKEL (reference sequence). The CDR3 reads CASSRRSGEQYF. The CDR3 nucleotides read TGTGCCAGCAGCCGGCGATCGGGCGAGCAGTACTTC.

V is TRBV5-1 and J is TRBJ2-1; D not resolved. Trimming removed 2 bases at V and 7 bases at J, with 13 bases between. Germline assignment: CDR1 SGHRS and CDR2 YFSETQ. This CDR3 is built from 14 residues. CDR3 sequence reads: CASSFGSRKNEQFF. Here the CDR3 DNA reads TGCGCCAGCAGCTTCGGATCCCGTAAGAATGAGCAGTTCTTC.

This chain uses TRBV12-3 or TRBV12-4 with TRBJ2-5; no firm D call. The CDR3 is 12 amino acids. Trimming cost V 4 bases and J 5 bases, with 8 bases left between them. CDR3 region: CASSSLEETQYF. CDR3 bases: TGTGCCAGCAGTTCCCTTGAGGAGACCCAGTACTTC.

This clonotype was seen only a few times. The chain joins TRBV3-1 to TRBJ1-1; D is unresolved. Trimming took off 4 bases at V and 5 bases at J, with 11 bases between the two ends. Looked up from germline, CDR1 is LGHDT and CDR2 is YNNKEL (reference sequence). This CDR3 has 13 amino acids. The chain's CDR3 is CASSPTGQTEAFF. In nucleotides, the CDR3 is TGTGCCAGCAGCCCGACTGGGCAAACTGAAGCTTTCTTT.

This clonotype was recorded a few times. The rearrangement links TRBV5-6 to TRBJ2-1; 8 bases line up with TRBD2. J lost 6 bases, V lost 4 bases, and 9 bases had no gene match. Germline loops: CDR1 SGHDT, CDR2 YYEEEE. The CDR3 extends over 15 amino acids. CDR3 loop: CASSRPGLEFNEQFF. As DNA, the CDR3 is TGTGCCAGCAGCCGCCCGGGACTAGAATTCAATGAGCAGTTCTTC.